Detailed here is one T cell receptor beta chain. The target of this receptor is not known. Qualities for individual bases were not recorded, and no much larger clone is one base off. Looking up the germline V gene yields CDR1 MNHNS and CDR2 SASEGT. The cysteine opens and the phenylalanine closes a CDR3 of 15 amino acids. This entry keeps only the CDR3 DNA: 45 bases, framed from base 1. V loses 2 bases of germline sequence and J loses 2 bases, and the interval between the two ends is 13 bases. This specimen comes from a study of long-term antiretroviral therapy in people with HIV (dated by TCRdb to between 2020 and 2023). In terms of the full investigation: Collection of the earliest samples took place about a decade ahead of the 2015 WHO recommendation for immediate ART, at a time when ART was typically delayed until CD4 counts fell. A retrospective serial study tested whether ART initiation and durable HIV suppression were associated with changes in peripheral blood TRB repertoire composition and diversity. A total of over 150 cryopreserved PBMC samples came from a few dozen adults with confirmed HIV infection and were collected serially over a mean of around 6 years (range 1-12). Of the roughly 27 participants with HIV, 10 to 11 were female. No cross-contamination during QIAcube processing was shown when test extractions of a monoclonal T-cell line were performed alongside approximately 32 polyclonal samples. The research as a whole found: Inferences about post-ART repertoire changes were limited because no data were available on ART adherence, viral resistance or therapy changes. HIV repertoires had narrower CDR3 length ranges than controls, and the network structure suggested an antigen-experienced repertoire that shifted only slightly toward naive after ART. Starting ART was linked to a significant rise in TRB diversity, yet even after long-term ART the diversity remained significantly lower than in transplant donor controls. The samples span the years 2004 to 2017, and the ART regimens used may be less effective than current regimens. Because cell numbers in pre-ART samples were limited, unsorted PBMC were profiled instead of sorted CD4+ and CD8+ T cells. Owing to limited PBMC availability, only the TCR beta chain was sequenced, without alpha chain pairing. The repertoire was dominated across all time points by expanded TRB clones identified before ART initiation, although this dominance was seen to fluctuate and to decrease in many PLHIV after ART.

Sequencing of the TRB variable region was done with the immunoSEQ hsTCRB v3.0 assay at survey level resolution. The targeted TRB sequencing depth was about 40,000-50,000 T-cell genomes per sample. Pooled TRB libraries were sequenced on an Illumina MiSeq with a v3 150-cycle kit. In the original analysis: Repertoire analysis was run in R within a reproducible Nextflow workflow that covered QC, data transformation and analysis. LymphoSeq2, an R package for exploring AIRR-Seq data, was used to implement the custom analyses. A handful of samples yielding fewer than 5000 total TRB sequences were excluded, leaving over 150 analyzed HIV repertoires. Among the approximately 200 retained HIV repertoires, approximately 61 were collected before ART initiation and approximately 130 after ART initiation. Repertoires were downsampled to 5000 TRB nucleotide sequences, and summary statistics were averaged over 100 downsampling iterations. TRB sequences were retained for analysis only if CDR3 regions of at least seven amino acids were present. Diversity was assessed using a clonality score derived from Shannon entropy and using the Gini coefficient. In the repertoire networks, any two of the top 5000 CDR3 amino acid sequences were linked whenever the two sequences differed by an edit distance of one. For TRB CDR3 amino acid sequences, GLIPH2 was used to predict antigen specificity groups and MHC restriction. CDR3 amino acid sequences were matched against VDJdb and McPAS-TCR to flag known CMV, EBV, HIV or tissue antigen associations. Pre-ART, post-ART and control groups were compared with Wilcoxon signed-rank tests and Holm-Bonferroni correction. TCRdb's version of the immuneACCESS table is confined to in-frame rearrangements and falls short of the full clone set. An unresolved V gene accounts for under half of the shortfall where checked; the remainder is of unknown origin. The DNA was the basis for D and trimming; V, J and clone size are from that table. Within this sample are over 30,000 clones, with 70% to 90% of them counted one time only. 10% to 15% of the sample is in the top ten clones.

To be included, a participant needed at least one PBMC sample from before ART initiation plus at least two post-ART samples. Every participant with HIV received treatment in the United States of America. Before DNA extraction, cryopreserved samples of roughly 0.9-11 million PBMC were thawed and washed. At the time of the earliest PBMC sample for each participant with HIV, ages ranged from roughly 23 to 55 years. PBMC samples from each participant spanned 1-4 timepoints before ART initiation and 2-8 timepoints after ART initiation, with a median of 7 samples. For every participant, serial HIV viral load, CD4+ T-cell count, ART history and demographic data were obtained. Genomic DNA was extracted from unsorted PBMC with a Qiagen kit on a QIAcube, with processing performed in batches of 12 samples.

The origin of this receptor is a man younger than 30 with HIV. This chain joins TRBV6-1 to TRBJ2-7, with TRBD2 tentatively as D gene (5 bases match). Sequences were derived from unsorted PBMCs, sampled 1.1 years after starting antiretroviral therapy. The CDR3 corresponds to CASSEIFGSTYEQYF. The nucleotides read TGTGCCAGCAGTGAAATCTTTGGGAGTACCTACGAGCAGTACTTC.